Listed below are T cell receptor beta chains from one sample, sequenced in a study of blood T cell repertoires in COVID-19. Sequenced by immunoSEQ multiplex PCR; TCRdb stores in-frame clones only, minus some. This table has some 190,000 clones, more than 75% appearing once. Sequences were obtained from peripheral blood. The receptors stem from a human donor in a cohort sampled during active COVID-19. Both conserved end residues are part of each CDR3.

j_gene	v_gene	CDR3aa
TRBJ2-1	TRBV4-2	CASSPGLAEYNEQFF
TRBJ2-5	TRBV6-5	CASSYHTSGRETQYF
TRBJ1-1	TRBV6-1	CASSEMTGNTEAFF
TRBJ2-1	TRBV13	CASSSRGNEQFF
TRBJ2-7	TRBV28	CASSLWEGGTTPYEQYF
TRBJ2-2	TRBV19	CASSSGEGLLTNTGELFF
TRBJ2-1	TRBV6-4	CASSEGLVSEQFF
TRBJ2-2	TRBV7-2	CASRRDRANTGELFF
TRBJ2-3	TRBV10-3	CAISEPKGGTDTQYF
TRBJ2-5	TRBV6-5	CAGGGRAGLKTQYF
TRBJ2-3	TRBV7-2	CASSLAASNADTQYF
TRBJ2-7	TRBV6-6	CASSWTGDSYEQYF
TRBJ1-1	TRBV30	CAWATGGGTEAFF
TRBJ2-7	TRBV19	CASSPAGTLGYEQYF
TRBJ2-1	TRBV30	CAWSPSGGTYNEQFF
TRBJ1-4	TRBV7-2	CASSWSRVANEKLFF
TRBJ1-1	TRBV7-9	CASSSEGEGEAFF
TRBJ1-5	TRBV29-1	CSVTLRGTGHQPQHF
TRBJ2-5	TRBV28	CASSLSQETQYF
TRBJ2-7	TRBV2	CASSGFYEQYF
TRBJ1-6	TRBV10-2	CASSEDRDYSPLHF
TRBJ2-5	TRBV18	CASSLSTGGKETQYF
TRBJ2-7	TRBV7-2	CASSTRQMSSYEQYF
TRBJ2-1	TRBV6-6	CASGAGDFGEQFF
TRBJ2-7	TRBV11-2	CASSSPKGLAGARTYEQYF
TRBJ2-1	TRBV4-3	CASSQDRGYYNEQFF